These 25 T cell receptor beta chains came from one sample sequenced in a study of T cell responses to AZD1222 COVID-19 vaccine. This table comes from immunoSEQ multiplex PCR, and its TCRdb copy is limited to in-frame clones, with some not included. The sample carries over 150,000 clones, around 88% recorded once. This specimen consisted of peripheral blood, obtained 28 days after the second AZD1222 dose. These receptor sequences come from an adult who received the AZD1222 COVID-19 vaccine.

This rearrangement joins TRBV7-6 to TRBJ2-2; TRBD2 matches 11 bases. CDR1 is SGHVS, CDR2 FNYEAQ, per germline. The V segment lost 4 bases and the J segment 6 bases; nucleotides outside the gene matches: 4. There are 15 residues in the CDR3. The DNA of the CDR3 is TGTGCCAGCAGCTCAGTAGCGGGGGGGCCCGGGGAGCTGTTTTTT. Encoded protein: CASSSVAGGPGELFF.

The CDR3 sequence is CASSQDPGGATDTQYF. Here the CDR3 DNA reads TGTGCCAGCAGCCAAGATCCGGGGGGCGCCACAGATACGCAGTATTTT. The chain is built from TRBV3-1 (or the pseudogene TRBV3-2) and TRBJ2-3, with a possible D match to TRBD2 (7 bases). V gave up 0 bases and J gave up 2 bases, with 12 bases separating them. The CDR3 has 16 residues. From germline, CDR1 is LGHDT and CDR2 YNNKEL (reference sequence).

This clone was picked up one time. This sequence joins TRBV6-5 and TRBJ1-4, with D perhaps matching TRBD1 (5 bases). CDR3 length: 15 residues. The V end lost 0 bases, the J end lost 2 bases, and 7 bases lay between the germline ends. The germline V gene has CDR1 MNHEY and CDR2 SVGAGI. CDR3 in amino acids: CASSYSRDTNEKLFF. The CDR3 DNA follows: TGTGCCAGCAGTTACTCCAGGGACACTAATGAAAAACTGTTTTTT.

The chain recombines TRBV7-8 with TRBJ2-3, with D unresolved. Trimming cost V 4 bases and J 2 bases, with 10 bases left between them. The V gene's germline CDR1 is SGHVS and CDR2 FQNEAQ. The CDR3 has 14 amino acids. CDR3 amino acids: CASSYRETTDTQYF. CDR3 DNA: TGTGCCAGCAGCTACCGTGAGACCACAGATACGCAGTATTTT.

The J gene is TRBJ1-6, the V gene TRBV5-1, with D hard to call. Trimming shortened V by 1 base and J by 0 bases, and 8 bases separated the two germline ends. Germline V lookup: CDR1 SGHRS, CDR2 YFSETQ. The CDR3 spans 16 residues. The CDR3 loop is CASSLSQSSYNSPLHF. CDR3 nucleotide sequence: TGCGCCAGCAGCTTGTCGCAGAGCTCCTATAATTCACCCCTCCACTTT.

This clone was seen just once. The rearrangement uses TRBV13 and TRBJ2-3; unclear D gene. The CDR3 runs 16 residues. The V gene's germline CDR1 is PRHDT and CDR2 FYEKMQ (reference sequence). The V end lost 0 bases, the J end lost 0 bases, and 10 bases lay between the germline ends. CDR3 in DNA: TGTGCCAGCAGCTTAGGCCATGGTTGGAGCACAGATACGCAGTATTTT. It is translated as CASSLGHGWSTDTQYF.

This clone appeared once. The chain uses TRBV18 and TRBJ1-2; 8 bases align to TRBD1. Germline-derived CDR1 and CDR2 are KGHSH and LQKENI. V lost 5 bases and J lost 0; bases outside the gene matches: 17. This CDR3 contains 19 residues. CDR3 sequence reads: CASSSKFGTGVQSNYGYTF. CDR3 nucleotide sequence: TGTGCCAGCTCATCAAAGTTCGGGACAGGTGTACAATCTAACTATGGCTACACCTTC.

This clone was seen more than once but under ten times. CDR3: CASIQGGVVAQPQHF. The CDR3 nucleotides read TGTGCCAGTATCCAGGGGGGAGTGGTTGCTCAGCCCCAGCATTTT. The chain uses TRBV19 and TRBJ1-5; 7 nucleotides align to TRBD1. There are 15 residues in the CDR3. The V segment lost 7 bases and the J segment 6 bases; nucleotides outside the gene matches: 12. CDR1 LNHDA and CDR2 SQIVND come from the germline V gene (reference sequence).

The rearrangement uses TRBV6-5 and TRBJ2-7; D gene unclear. V gave up 2 bases and J gave up 2 bases, with 10 bases separating them. The CDR3 runs 14 residues. Germline V gene sequence: CDR1 MNHEY, CDR2 SVGAGI. CDR3 sequence reads: CASSYETGPYEQYF. The CDR3 DNA is TGTGCCAGCAGTTACGAGACCGGCCCCTACGAGCAGTACTTC.

The rearrangement joins TRBV18 to TRBJ2-1, with TRBD1 identical over 9 bases. In germline, CDR1 is KGHSH, CDR2 LQKENI. The CDR3 covers 15 residues. The J segment lost 7 bases and the V segment lost 6 bases, leaving 10 bases of the junction unmatched. The CDR3 loop is CASSYSGQGMNEQFF. In nucleotides, the CDR3 is TGTGCCAGCTCCTATTCGGGACAGGGTATGAATGAGCAGTTCTTC. Together with reference TRBV18 and TRBJ2-1, the CDR3 gives the full variable domain: NAGVMQNPRHLVRRRGQEARLRCSPMKGHSHVYWYRQLPEEGLKFMVYLQKENIIDESGMPKERFSAEFPKEGPSILRIQQVVRGDSAAYFCASSYSGQGMNEQFFGPGTRLTVL.

This sequence joins TRBV6-5 and TRBJ1-3; TRBD1 matches 8 bases. The germline gives CDR1 MNHEY, CDR2 SVGAGI. V lost 5 bases and J lost 1; bases outside the gene matches: 4. The CDR3 runs 15 residues. CDR3 in DNA: TGTGCCAGCAGTCAACAGGGGGGTTCTGGAAACACCATATATTTT. Translated: CASSQQGGSGNTIYF.

The chain combines TRBV21-1 with TRBJ1-2; the tabulated D call, TRBD1, remains unverified against the DNA. TRBV21-1 is noted as a pseudogene. CDR3 length: 14 amino acids. CDR3 region: CASSKIRQGYGYTF. CDR3 bases: TGTGCCAGCAGCAAAATTCGCCAGGGCTATGGCTACACCTTC.

This clone was picked up a small number of times. This sequence joins TRBV12-3 or TRBV12-4 and TRBJ2-7, with 7 bases fitting TRBD1. The trim removed 6 bases at V and 2 bases at J, leaving 4 bases unmatched. CDR3 length: 13 residues. CDR3 region: CASSQTGTYEQYF. In nucleotides, the CDR3 is TGTGCCAGCAGCCAGACAGGGACCTACGAGCAGTACTTC.

This chain links TRBV29-1 with TRBJ1-1, with unresolved D. Trimming pared 4 bases from V and 6 bases from J, leaving 9 bases between. Germline values: CDR1 SQVTM, CDR2 ANQGSEA. The CDR3 totals 11 residues. In DNA form, the CDR3 reads TGCAGCGTTGTCCGGGAACCTGAAGCTTTCTTT. Translation: CSVVREPEAFF.

The chain employs TRBV3-1 (or the pseudogene TRBV3-2) and TRBJ1-2, with TRBD1 as a possible D gene (5 bases). CDR1 is LGHDT and CDR2 is YNNKEL in the germline V gene (reference sequence). There are 14 residues in the CDR3. The germline V and J ends were trimmed by 1 base and 6 bases, with 12 bases remaining between them. CDR3 loop: CASSQGHQGHGYTF. The CDR3 region has the DNA TGTGCCAGCAGCCAAGGACACCAGGGACATGGCTACACCTTC.

The rearrangement links TRBV28 to TRBJ2-1; D is unresolved. Germline-derived CDR1 and CDR2 are MDHEN and SYDVKM. The CDR3 loop spans 14 amino acids. V lost 5 bases and J 5 bases, leaving 13 bases between the germline ends. The CDR3 DNA reads TGTGCCAGCAGTGTACAGTGGCCAAACAATGAGCAGTTCTTC. Its protein product is CASSVQWPNNEQFF.

The V and J genes are TRBV6-1 and TRBJ1-1, with a tentative D call TRBD1 (5 bases). CDR1 MNHNS and CDR2 SASEGT come from the germline V gene. Trimming stripped 5 bases from V and 4 bases from J, with 11 bases between. This CDR3 comprises 13 residues. CDR3 residues: CASSRGLGTEAFF. CDR3 in DNA: TGTGCCAGCAGTCGGGGCTTGGGCACTGAAGCTTTCTTT.

This clone occurred once. The rearrangement joins TRBV5-1 to TRBJ1-2; 10 bases are a match to TRBD1. Looked up from germline, CDR1 is SGHRS and CDR2 is YFSETQ. CDR3 length equals 15 residues. Trimming took 4 bases from V and 3 from J; bases not matched to a gene: 6. Here the CDR3 reads CASSKGQGYDYGYTF. Written as DNA, the CDR3 is TGCGCCAGCAGCAAGGGACAGGGGTATGACTATGGCTACACCTTC.

The rearrangement uses TRBV19 and TRBJ2-3; 11 nucleotides agree with TRBD1. This CDR3 is built from 15 residues. Unmatched junction bases numbered 5, after V lost 5 bases and J lost 4 bases. Germline CDR1 is LNHDA and CDR2 is SQIVND (reference sequence). CDR3 loop: CASSLGTGGADTQYF. The CDR3 DNA follows: TGTGCCAGTAGTCTAGGGACAGGGGGTGCAGATACGCAGTATTTT.

The chain combines TRBV12-3 or TRBV12-4 with TRBJ1-5, with unresolved D. V was trimmed by 3 bases and J by 0 bases, leaving 3 bases between them. The CDR3 sequence is 13 residues long. The CDR3 protein is CASSFGSNQPQHF. As DNA, the CDR3 is TGTGCCAGCAGTTTTGGTAGCAATCAGCCCCAGCATTTT.

This chain connects TRBV28 to TRBJ1-1; no clear D gene. V gave up 4 bases and J gave up 7 bases, with 7 bases separating them. The CDR3 loop spans 11 amino acids. In germline, CDR1 is MDHEN, CDR2 SYDVKM. CDR3 bases: TGTGCCAGCAGTTACAACCGTGAAGCTTTCTTT. Protein product: CASSYNREAFF.

The chain's CDR3 is CASTPTGRRGEQYF. CDR3 in DNA: TGTGCCAGCACCCCTACGGGACGGAGAGGCGAGCAGTACTTC. This chain joins TRBV25-1 and TRBJ2-7, with D tentatively TRBD1 or TRBD2 (5 bases each). Germline V gene lookup returns CDR1 MGHDK and CDR2 SYGVNS. The CDR3 length is 14 residues. Trimming removed 7 bases from V and 6 bases from J, with 19 bases in between.

The chain couples TRBV14 to TRBJ1-2, with D perhaps matching TRBD1 (5 bases). The CDR3 has 14 amino acids. V lost 0 bases to trimming and J lost 8 bases, with 13 bases between them. Germline V CDR1 and CDR2: SGHDN, FVKESK. The CDR3 sequence is CASSQDGARWGYTF. The CDR3 bases are TGTGCCAGCAGCCAAGATGGGGCGAGGTGGGGCTACACCTTC.

This rearrangement joins TRBV28 to TRBJ1-5; 7 bases match TRBD1. The germline gives CDR1 MDHEN, CDR2 SYDVKM. With V trimmed by 6 bases and J by 6 bases, 2 bases remained unmatched. The CDR3 consists of 12 residues. CDR3 in DNA: TGTGCCAGCAGGGCAGGGGGTCAGCCCCAGCATTTT. It translates to CASRAGGQPQHF.

A remark on this clone: One end of the junction does not line up with germline, which may come from a read error. The chain employs TRBV2 and TRBJ2-5; 7 bases agree with TRBD1. Germline V CDR1 and CDR2: SNHLY, FYNNEI. The CDR3 loop spans 13 amino acids. As DNA, the CDR3 is TGTGCCAGCAGCGAAGCGAAACAGGGGATCCAGTACTTC. This gives the protein CASSEAKQGIQYF.